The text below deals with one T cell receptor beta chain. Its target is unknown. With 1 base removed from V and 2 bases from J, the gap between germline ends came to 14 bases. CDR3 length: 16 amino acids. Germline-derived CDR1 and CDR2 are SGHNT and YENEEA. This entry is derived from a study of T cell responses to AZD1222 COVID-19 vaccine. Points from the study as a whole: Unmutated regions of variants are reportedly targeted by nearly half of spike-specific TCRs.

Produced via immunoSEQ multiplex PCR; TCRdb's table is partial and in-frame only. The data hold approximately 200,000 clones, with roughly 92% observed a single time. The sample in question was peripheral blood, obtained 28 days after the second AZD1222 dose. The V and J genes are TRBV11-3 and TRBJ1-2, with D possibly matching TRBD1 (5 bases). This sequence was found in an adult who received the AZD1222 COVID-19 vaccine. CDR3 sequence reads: CASSLGLLGGNYGYTF. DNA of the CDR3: TGTGCCAGCAGCTTAGGCCTCTTGGGGGGGAACTATGGCTACACCTTC.